This passage covers 21 T cell receptor beta chains from one sample sequenced in a study. One entry per CDR3 protein, called by TCRdb with MiXCR from the 5' RACE reads. The sample includes some 40,000 distinct CDR3 sequences, 29% seen only once; the top ten take 3.7%. The sequenced sample consisted of memory CD4+ T cells sorted from a lymph node. The subset denotes: memory CD4+ T cells, CD4+CD45RO+CD25-. The origin of the receptors is a female donor with breast cancer.

CDR3 DNA sequence: TGTGCCAGCAGTTTGTTCGTTGAGGGGGAGCTGTTTTTT. This gives the protein CASSLFVEGELFF. V gene TRBV12-3 or TRBV12-4 combines with J gene TRBJ2-2; no definite D call. Trimming stripped 3 bases from V and 8 bases from J, with 10 bases between. The CDR3 consists of 13 residues.

With regard to this clonotype: This likely comes from a read error, as the CDR3 has no conserved phenylalanine or tryptophan at its end. The chain links TRBV5-5 to TRBJ1-2, with D possibly TRBD1 on 6 matching bases. The germline CDR1 and CDR2 sequences are SGHKS and YYEKEE (reference sequence). The CDR3 is 13 residues long. Trimming removed 0 bases at V and 7 bases at J, with 10 bases between. The CDR3 reads CASSLDRVGGYTI. DNA of the CDR3: TGTGCCAGCAGCTTGGACAGGGTCGGTGGCTACACCATC.

There are a few counts of this clonotype. This chain's CDR3 is CASSPPNGNTIYF. The CDR3, as DNA: TGTGCCAGCAGTCCACCCAACGGAAACACCATATATTTT. The chain is built from TRBV9 and TRBJ1-3; D remains ambiguous. This CDR3 has 13 amino acids. Trimming cost V 5 bases and J 4 bases, with 10 bases left between them. CDR1 SGDLS and CDR2 YYNGEE come from the germline V gene.

The sample holds a few counts of this clonotype. The chain's CDR3 is CASSVNALTPPMNTEAFF. CDR3 in DNA: TGTGCCAGCAGCGTCAACGCACTCACTCCCCCGATGAACACTGAAGCTTTCTTT. V gene TRBV9 combines with J gene TRBJ1-1; D unresolved. The CDR3 sequence is 18 residues long. Trimming cost V 2 bases and J 0 bases, with 20 bases left between them. Looked up from germline, CDR1 is SGDLS and CDR2 is YYNGEE.

This clonotype occurred a few times. The rearrangement uses TRBV20-1 and TRBJ2-1; 11 bases agree with TRBD2. The CDR3 has 17 amino acids. V lost 3 bases to trimming and J lost 0 bases; unmatched junction nucleotides: 7. Germline V CDR1 and CDR2: DFQATT, SNEGSKA (reference sequence). CDR3 in DNA: TGCAGTGCTAGTTCTAGCGGGAGGTCAAGCTCCTACAATGAGCAGTTCTTC. Protein sequence: CSASSSGRSSSYNEQFF.

This chain joins TRBV28 and TRBJ1-1; possible D gene TRBD1, 5 bases. Germline V gene lookup returns CDR1 MDHEN and CDR2 SYDVKM. The V end lost 3 bases, the J end lost 7 bases, and 9 bases lay between the germline ends. The length of the CDR3 is 12 residues. CDR3 residues: CASSFQGIEAFF. CDR3 DNA: TGTGCCAGCAGTTTCCAGGGAATTGAAGCTTTCTTT.

This clonotype has a handful of counts. The chain recombines TRBV11-2 with TRBJ2-7, with TRBD1 as a possible D gene (6 bases). Trimming pared 5 bases from V and 7 bases from J, leaving 12 bases between. The CDR3 extends over 12 amino acids. CDR1 and CDR2 (germline): SGHAT, FQNNGV. The DNA for the CDR3 is TGTGCCAGCAGCCGTTCCCAGGGGGAGCAGTACTTC. Translated, it gives CASSRSQGEQYF.

The rearrangement uses TRBV9 and TRBJ2-5, with D hard to call. Between the trimmed V and J ends, which lost 4 bases and 1 base, there was a span of 11 bases. Germline V gives CDR1 SGDLS, CDR2 YYNGEE. The CDR3 consists of 14 residues. CDR3 region: CASSPSAIQETQYF. The CDR3, as DNA: TGTGCCAGCAGCCCTTCCGCCATCCAAGAGACCCAGTACTTC. Combining the CDR3 with reference TRBV9 and TRBJ2-5 gives the whole variable domain DSGVTQTPKHLITATGQRVTLRCSPRSGDLSVYWYQQSLDQGLQFLIQYYNGEERAKGNILERFSAQQFPDLHSELNLSSLELGDSALYFCASSPSAIQETQYFGPGTRLLVL.

This clonotype is medium-sized. The chain couples TRBV9 to TRBJ2-6, with D possibly being TRBD2 (6 bases). The CDR3 is 16 residues long. Germline V lookup: CDR1 SGDLS, CDR2 YYNGEE. V was cut by 0 bases and J by 0 bases, with 7 bases left in between. CDR3 in amino acids: CASSVVGLSGANVLTF. CDR3 nucleotide sequence: TGTGCCAGCAGCGTAGTGGGACTCTCTGGGGCCAACGTCCTGACTTTC.

The genes are TRBV7-3 and TRBJ2-1; TRBD1 is a possible D gene (6 bases). Germline V lookup: CDR1 SGHTA, CDR2 FQGTGA. The CDR3 has 12 amino acids. V dropped 8 bases and J dropped 5 bases, with 10 bases sitting between them. CDR3 in amino acids: CASGAGDNEQFF. CDR3 nucleotide sequence: TGTGCCAGCGGGGCAGGGGACAATGAGCAGTTCTTC.

The chain uses TRBV20-1 and TRBJ1-1, with D perhaps TRBD1 (6 bases). The CDR3 covers 13 residues. The V gene's germline CDR1 is DFQATT and CDR2 SNEGSKA (reference sequence). Deletions cut 1 base from V and 1 base from J, with 7 bases between. The CDR3: CSARGTANTEAFF. For the CDR3, the DNA is TGCAGTGCTAGAGGGACAGCGAACACTGAAGCTTTCTTT.

This clonotype is medium-sized (0.01 to 0.1%) by share. The chain combines TRBV4-3 with TRBJ1-6; 9 nucleotides match TRBD1. The J segment lost 7 bases and the V segment lost 0 bases, leaving 7 bases of the junction unmatched. Germline V gene lookup returns CDR1 LGHNA and CDR2 YSLEER. This CDR3 comprises 17 residues. The CDR3 sequence: CASSQDQGTGLNSPLHF. As DNA, the CDR3 is TGCGCCAGCAGCCAAGATCAAGGGACAGGGCTGAATTCACCCCTCCACTTT.

This clonotype ranks as medium-sized. The genes are TRBV5-1 and TRBJ1-2; D not resolved. This CDR3 has 13 amino acids. V was pared by 0 bases and J by 4 bases, with 7 bases between. Germline V gene data show CDR1 as SGHRS and CDR2 as YFSETQ. The CDR3: CASSLDPSYGYTF. CDR3 coding DNA: TGCGCCAGCAGCTTGGATCCGTCCTATGGCTACACCTTC.

This clonotype was picked up many times. The chain links TRBV7-9 to TRBJ2-3, with 14 bases aligning to TRBD2. The CDR3 has 18 residues. CDR1 is SEHNR and CDR2 is FQNEAQ in the germline V gene (reference sequence). Trimming removed 5 bases from V and 3 bases from J; junction bases left unmatched: 10. The CDR3 sequence: CASSPGLAGGRSTDTQYF. The CDR3 nucleotides are TGTGCCAGCAGCCCTGGACTAGCGGGGGGCCGGAGTACAGATACGCAGTATTTT.

The rearrangement uses TRBV5-1 and TRBJ1-5; 12 bases agree with TRBD1. CDR3 size: 15 residues. Germline CDR1 SGHRS, CDR2 YFSETQ. The V and J ends lost 3 bases and 5 bases, in that order; junction bases with no gene match: 3. The CDR3 here is CASSWGTGGDQPQHF. DNA of the CDR3: TGCGCCAGCAGCTGGGGGACAGGGGGCGATCAGCCCCAGCATTTT.

The chain has TRBV7-9 and TRBJ1-1; 8 bases agree with TRBD1. CDR3 length: 14 amino acids. Per the germline V gene, CDR1 is SEHNR and CDR2 is FQNEAQ (reference sequence). Losses at the gene ends were 6 bases for V and 4 bases for J; bases not matched to a gene: 7. The CDR3 protein is CASSQDRGATEAFF. The CDR3 DNA reads TGTGCCAGCAGTCAAGACAGGGGAGCCACTGAAGCTTTCTTT.

The chain is built from TRBV10-3 and TRBJ2-1; D remains unclear. The germline V and J ends were trimmed by 3 bases and 9 bases, with 6 bases remaining between them. Germline V gene data show CDR1 as ENHRY and CDR2 as SYGVKD. The CDR3 consists of 11 residues. The CDR3 here is CAISDGPEQFF. CDR3 coding DNA: TGTGCCATCAGTGATGGCCCTGAGCAGTTCTTC.

The chain joins TRBV28 to TRBJ1-1; D unresolved. The CDR3 has 17 residues. Trimming removed 2 bases from V and 3 bases from J, with 19 bases in between. Germline V CDR1 and CDR2: MDHEN, SYDVKM. The CDR3: CASSLKPYIAGDTEAFF. DNA for the CDR3: TGTGCCAGCAGTTTAAAACCCTATATCGCGGGCGACACTGAAGCTTTCTTT.

This clonotype was seen a few times. With a much larger clone just one base away, this may be a read error. The V call is TRBV7-2, the J call TRBJ2-5; 13 bases agree with TRBD2. This CDR3 is built from 13 residues. The junction had 2 bases not matched to a gene; V was cut back by 5 bases and J by 8 bases. Germline assignment: CDR1 SGHTA and CDR2 FQGNSA. CDR3 in DNA: TGTGCCAGCAGCGTGGGACTAGCGGGAACCCAGTACTTC. Translation gives CASSVGLAGTQYF.

A word on this clonotype: Since the CDR3 does not end with the conserved phenylalanine or tryptophan, this likely comes from a read error. The chain uses TRBV4-1 and TRBJ2-7; a weak D match, TRBD2 (7 bases). Germline V CDR1 and CDR2: MGHRA, YSYEKL. Deletions cut 4 bases from V and 3 bases from J, with 13 bases between. The CDR3 contains 14 residues. CDR3 in DNA: TGCGCCAGCAGCCCAGAGGGGGGGAGCTACGAGCAGTACGCC. It specifies CASSPEGGSYEQYA.

This clonotype was observed a single time. The chain carries TRBV4-1 and TRBJ2-2, with 7 bases matching TRBD1. Losses at the gene ends were 8 bases for V and 0 bases for J; bases not matched to a gene: 9. The CDR3 totals 16 residues. CDR1 and CDR2 from the germline V gene are MGHRA and YSYEKL. CDR3 DNA sequence: TGCGCCAGCGGGAGCAACAGGGGAACGAACACCGGGGAGCTGTTTTTT. Its protein product is CASGSNRGTNTGELFF.